A selection of T cell receptor beta chains follows, all from one sample in a study of neurological immune-mediated disorders. TCRdb reanalysed the 5' RACE reads using MiXCR and keeps one entry per CDR3 protein. The sample holds 75,000 to 90,000 distinct CDR3 sequences, 10% seen once. The specimen was PBMCs. The receptors originated from a man aged 40-49 years in good health. CDR3s include the opening cysteine and the closing phenylalanine or tryptophan. A D gene is named only where the DNA matches it firmly. A row's size may be missing; if present it is once, few, many or a size class.

clone_size | j_call | d_call | v_call | cdr3_aa | cdr3_nt
many | TRBJ2-2 | TRBD2 | TRBV20-1 | CSANSGRIPGELFF | TGCAGTGCTAATAGCGGGAGGATACCCGGGGAGCTGTTTTTT
many | TRBJ2-1 | NA | TRBV7-8 | CASSLPRGGGVRNEQFF | TGTGCCAGCAGCCTCCCGCGTGGGGGGGGCGTCCGGAATGAGCAGTTCTTC
NA | TRBJ2-1 | NA | TRBV6-6 | CASSRPGGAGVEQFF | TGTGCCAGCAGCCGCCCAGGGGGAGCGGGGGTTGAGCAGTTCTTC
many | TRBJ2-2 | NA | TRBV11-2 | CASSLRFSADVNTGELFF | TGTGCCAGCAGCTTACGTTTTTCAGCTGATGTTAACACCGGGGAGCTGTTTTTT
many | TRBJ1-5 | NA | TRBV5-6 | CASSLRGSSQPQHF | TGTGCCAGCAGCTTAAGGGGGTCCAGTCAGCCCCAGCATTTT
many | TRBJ1-1 | NA | TRBV27 | CASSLGTGTEAFF | TGTGCCAGCAGTCTAGGGACTGGCACTGAAGCTTTCTTT
many | TRBJ1-5 | NA | TRBV11-2 | CASSPSRDSNQPQHF | TGTGCCAGCAGCCCCTCGAGGGACAGCAATCAGCCCCAGCATTTT
many | TRBJ1-4 | NA | TRBV5-6 | CASSPGAGLHEKLFF | TGTGCCAGCAGCCCGGGAGCAGGGTTGCATGAAAAACTGTTTTTT
many | TRBJ2-5 | TRBD1 | TRBV5-1 | CASSSGTGIGQETQYF | TGCGCCAGCAGCTCAGGGACAGGGATTGGTCAAGAGACCCAGTACTTC
many | TRBJ2-3 | NA | TRBV5-1 | CASSAQGTPDTQYF | TGCGCCAGCAGCGCACAGGGTACCCCGGATACGCAGTATTTT
many | TRBJ1-3 | NA | TRBV6-5 | CASREGLDGNTIYF | TGTGCCAGCAGGGAGGGGCTAGATGGAAACACCATATATTTT
many | TRBJ2-5 | TRBD2 | TRBV9 | CASSAGGGQETQYF | TGTGCCAGCAGCGCCGGGGGGGGCCAAGAGACCCAGTACTTC
many | TRBJ2-7 | NA | TRBV12-3/TRBV12-4 | CASSFVGDAYEQYF | TGTGCCAGCAGTTTTGTGGGGGACGCCTACGAGCAGTACTTC
NA | TRBJ2-5 | NA | TRBV12-3/TRBV12-4 | CASSPATTVETQYF | TGTGCCAGCAGTCCGGCTACGACGGTGGAGACCCAGTACTTC
medium-sized | TRBJ2-1 | TRBD2 | TRBV5-1 | CASSPGLVLGEQFF | TGCGCCAGCAGCCCGGGACTAGTTTTGGGTGAGCAGTTCTTC
many | TRBJ1-5 | NA | TRBV27 | CASSQTGFNQPQHF | TGTGCCAGCAGTCAAACAGGGTTCAATCAGCCCCAGCATTTT
many | TRBJ2-1 | TRBD2 | TRBV10-2 | CANSAGGPGNEQFF | TGCGCCAACTCAGCGGGAGGGCCAGGCAATGAGCAGTTCTTC
many | TRBJ2-6 | NA | TRBV2 | CASGWGAGANVLTF | TGTGCCAGCGGATGGGGGGCTGGGGCCAACGTCCTGACTTTC
many | TRBJ2-3 | NA | TRBV20-1 | CSTDPMVTDTQYF | TGCAGTACCGACCCTATGGTCACAGATACGCAGTATTTT
many | TRBJ2-3 | NA | TRBV10-3 | CAISELRPPDTQYF | TGTGCCATCAGTGAGTTGAGACCCCCAGATACGCAGTATTTT
many | TRBJ2-3 | NA | TRBV2 | CASGAPDTQYF | TGTGCCAGCGGGGCCCCGGATACGCAGTATTTT
many | TRBJ1-6 | TRBD1 | TRBV5-1 | CASSLGQGASPLHF | TGCGCCAGCAGCCTCGGACAGGGGGCTTCACCCCTCCACTTT
many | TRBJ2-7 | TRBD1 | TRBV11-1 | CASSPNRGPQYF | TGTGCCAGCAGCCCGAACAGGGGACCGCAGTACTTC
many | TRBJ2-7 | NA | TRBV10-3 | CAISFDSYEQYF | TGTGCCATCAGTTTTGACTCTTACGAGCAGTACTTC
many | TRBJ2-7 | NA | TRBV27 | CASSLGPHYEQYF | TGTGCCAGCAGTCTGGGCCCTCACTACGAGCAGTACTTC
many | TRBJ2-3 | NA | TRBV7-9 | CASSPPPTDTQYF | TGTGCCAGCAGCCCACCCCCCACAGATACGCAGTATTTT
many | TRBJ1-1 | NA | TRBV20-1 | CSSGRGSTEAFF | TGCAGCTCAGGGAGAGGTTCCACTGAAGCTTTCTTT
few | TRBJ2-7 | NA | TRBV5-1 | CASSLGDGLSYEQYF | TGCGCCAGCAGCTTGGGGGACGGCTTATCCTACGAGCAGTACTTC
many | TRBJ2-7 | TRBD1 | TRBV5-1 | CASSAEPGQGPYEQYF | TGCGCCAGCAGCGCCGAACCGGGACAGGGACCTTACGAGCAGTACTTC
many | TRBJ1-3 | NA | TRBV29-1 | CSVGGISGNTIYF | TGCAGCGTTGGGGGGATCTCTGGAAACACCATATATTTT
medium-sized | TRBJ2-5 | TRBD1 | TRBV15 | CATSRGQGIETQYF | TGTGCCACCAGCAGAGGACAGGGAATAGAGACCCAGTACTTC
NA | TRBJ2-7 | TRBD2 | TRBV6-5 | CASSYEWGGNYEQYF | TGTGCCAGCAGCTACGAGTGGGGGGGGAACTACGAGCAGTACTTC
many | TRBJ1-2 | NA | TRBV5-6 | CASSLTENYGYTF | TGTGCCAGCAGCTTGACGGAAAACTATGGCTACACCTTC
NA | TRBJ2-7 | NA | TRBV29-1 | CSVENHNGNPYEQYF | TGCAGCGTTGAAAATCATAATGGGAACCCCTACGAGCAGTACTTC
many | TRBJ2-3 | TRBD2 | TRBV4-2 | CASSQVMRGRNTDTQYF | TGTGCCAGCAGCCAAGTGATGCGGGGGAGGAACACAGATACGCAGTATTTT
NA | TRBJ1-4 | NA | TRBV19 | CASSTQEKLFF | TGTGCCAGTAGTACGCAGGAAAAACTGTTTTTT
many | TRBJ1-1 | NA | TRBV12-3/TRBV12-4 | CASSGGLVGAFF | TGTGCCAGCAGTGGGGGATTGGTGGGAGCTTTCTTT
many | TRBJ2-3 | NA | TRBV12-3/TRBV12-4 | CASSLVLGGNTDTQYF | TGTGCCAGCAGTTTGGTCCTAGGGGGGAACACAGATACGCAGTATTTT
many | TRBJ2-2 | TRBD1 | TRBV15 | CATSRVSTGTANTGELFF | TGTGCCACCAGCAGGGTATCAACCGGGACAGCGAACACCGGGGAGCTGTTTTTT
many | TRBJ2-7 | TRBD2 | TRBV5-1 | CASSLAASGGVEQYF | TGCGCCAGCAGCTTGGCAGCTAGCGGGGGCGTTGAGCAGTACTTC
many | TRBJ2-5 | NA | TRBV5-1 | CASSARDGQETQYF | TGCGCCAGCAGCGCCCGGGACGGACAAGAGACCCAGTACTTC
NA | TRBJ1-2 | TRBD1 | TRBV10-3 | CATVRGHADGYTF | TGTGCCACCGTGAGGGGGCATGCGGATGGCTACACCTTC
NA | TRBJ2-5 | NA | TRBV7-2 | CASSLAGAVSGETQYF | TGTGCCAGCAGCTTAGCGGGGGCAGTCTCAGGAGAGACCCAGTACTTC
many | TRBJ2-7 | NA | TRBV6-5 | CASSFRVAAQGYEQYF | TGTGCCAGCAGTTTTAGGGTCGCCGCACAAGGATACGAGCAGTACTTC
many | TRBJ2-1 | TRBD2 | TRBV5-1 | CASSSFWEGYNEQFF | TGCGCCAGCAGCTCCTTCTGGGAGGGCTACAATGAGCAGTTCTTC
many | TRBJ2-7 | TRBD1 | TRBV28 | CASSLRGMGQGAHYEQYF | TGTGCCAGCAGTTTAAGGGGTATGGGACAGGGGGCACACTACGAGCAGTACTTC
many | TRBJ2-7 | NA | TRBV27 | CASSFDRFAYEQYF | TGTGCCAGCAGTTTCGACAGGTTTGCCTACGAGCAGTACTTC
NA | TRBJ2-1 | TRBD2 | TRBV7-2 | CASSVSGSARNEQFF | TGTGCCAGCAGCGTTAGCGGGAGCGCCCGAAATGAGCAGTTCTTC
NA | TRBJ2-7 | NA | TRBV6-2/TRBV6-3 | CASERGADAYEQYF | TGTGCCAGCGAAAGGGGGGCCGACGCCTACGAGCAGTACTTC
many | TRBJ2-2 | TRBD1 | TRBV5-1 | CASSLAGTGSGELFF | TGCGCCAGCAGCTTGGCCGGGACAGGGTCCGGGGAGCTGTTTTTT
NA | TRBJ2-1 | NA | TRBV7-9 | CASSPSGGGDEQFF | TGTGCCAGCAGCCCAAGCGGTGGTGGCGATGAGCAGTTCTTC
few | TRBJ2-5 | TRBD1 | TRBV18 | CASSRGQGETQYF | TGTGCCAGCTCACGGGGACAGGGGGAGACCCAGTACTTC
many | TRBJ1-1 | NA | TRBV29-1 | CSGVGGFMNTEAFF | TGCAGCGGTGTGGGAGGGTTCATGAACACTGAAGCTTTCTTT
many | TRBJ2-3 | TRBD2 | TRBV28 | CSGSGGGTDTQYF | TGCAGCGGGAGCGGTGGGGGCACAGATACGCAGTATTTT
many | TRBJ2-3 | TRBD2 | TRBV12-3/TRBV12-4 | CASRPPAKRGASTDTQYF | TGTGCCAGCAGGCCACCTGCCAAGCGGGGGGCTTCCACAGATACGCAGTATTTT